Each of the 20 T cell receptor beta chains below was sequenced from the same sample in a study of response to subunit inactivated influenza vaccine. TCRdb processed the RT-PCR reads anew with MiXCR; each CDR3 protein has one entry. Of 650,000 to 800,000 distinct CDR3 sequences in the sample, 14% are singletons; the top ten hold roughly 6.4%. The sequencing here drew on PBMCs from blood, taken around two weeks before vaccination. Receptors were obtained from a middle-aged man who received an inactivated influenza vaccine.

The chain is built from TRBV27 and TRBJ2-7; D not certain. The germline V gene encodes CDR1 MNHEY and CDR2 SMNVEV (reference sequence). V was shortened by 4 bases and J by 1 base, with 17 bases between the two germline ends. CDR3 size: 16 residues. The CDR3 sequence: CASSSPPVGPSYEQYF. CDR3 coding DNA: TGTGCCAGCAGTTCTCCCCCCGTCGGGCCATCCTACGAGCAGTACTTC.

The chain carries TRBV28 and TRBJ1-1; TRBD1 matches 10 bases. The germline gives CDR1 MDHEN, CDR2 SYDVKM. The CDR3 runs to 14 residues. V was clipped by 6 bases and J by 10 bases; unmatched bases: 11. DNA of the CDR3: TGTGCCAGCAGCCCGAGGGACAGGGGACCTAGAGCTTTCTTT. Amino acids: CASSPRDRGPRAFF.

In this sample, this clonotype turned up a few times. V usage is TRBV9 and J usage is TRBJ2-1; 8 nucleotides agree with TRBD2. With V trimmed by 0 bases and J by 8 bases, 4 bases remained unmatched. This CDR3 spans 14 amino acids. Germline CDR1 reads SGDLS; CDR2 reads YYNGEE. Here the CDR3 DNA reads TGTGCCAGCAGCGTAGACGGGAGGGGACATGAGCAGTTCTTC. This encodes CASSVDGRGHEQFF.

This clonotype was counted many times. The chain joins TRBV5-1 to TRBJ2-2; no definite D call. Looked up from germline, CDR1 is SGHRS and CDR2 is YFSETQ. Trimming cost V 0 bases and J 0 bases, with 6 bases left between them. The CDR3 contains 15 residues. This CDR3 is CASSLGQTNTGELFF. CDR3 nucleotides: TGCGCCAGCAGCTTGGGGCAGACGAACACCGGGGAGCTGTTTTTT.

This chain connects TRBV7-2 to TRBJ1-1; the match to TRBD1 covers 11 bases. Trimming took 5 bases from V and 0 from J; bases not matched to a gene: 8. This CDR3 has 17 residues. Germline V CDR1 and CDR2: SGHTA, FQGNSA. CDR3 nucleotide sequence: TGTGCCAGCAGCGCCGGGACAGGGGGACTCATGAACACTGAAGCTTTCTTT. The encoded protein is CASSAGTGGLMNTEAFF.

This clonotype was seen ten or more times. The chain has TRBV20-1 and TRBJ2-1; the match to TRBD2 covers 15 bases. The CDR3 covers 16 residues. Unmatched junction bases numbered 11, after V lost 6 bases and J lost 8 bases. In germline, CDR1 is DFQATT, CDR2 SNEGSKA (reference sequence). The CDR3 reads CSANGLAGGPGHEQFF. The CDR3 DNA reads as TGCAGTGCCAATGGACTAGCGGGAGGGCCTGGACATGAGCAGTTCTTC.

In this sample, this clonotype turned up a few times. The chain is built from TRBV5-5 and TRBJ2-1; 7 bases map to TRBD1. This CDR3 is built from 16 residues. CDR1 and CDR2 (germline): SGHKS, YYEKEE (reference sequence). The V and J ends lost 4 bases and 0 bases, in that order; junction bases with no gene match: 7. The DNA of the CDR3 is TGTGCCAGCAGCAAAGGACAGGAGAGCTCCTACAATGAGCAGTTCTTC. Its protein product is CASSKGQESSYNEQFF.

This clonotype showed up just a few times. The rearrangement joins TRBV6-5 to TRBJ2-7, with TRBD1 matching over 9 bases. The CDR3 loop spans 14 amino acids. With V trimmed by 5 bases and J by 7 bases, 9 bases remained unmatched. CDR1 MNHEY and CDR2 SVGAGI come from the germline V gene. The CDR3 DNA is TGTGCCAGCAGTATACACAGGGGGCCAGGAGAGCAGTACTTC. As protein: CASSIHRGPGEQYF.

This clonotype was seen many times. The CDR3 loop is CATSEGAGGYTF. The CDR3 nucleotides are TGTGCCACCAGCGAGGGAGCGGGTGGCTACACCTTC. This chain connects TRBV15 to TRBJ1-2; D gene uncertain. Germline CDR1 reads LNHNV; CDR2 reads YYDKDF (reference sequence). The CDR3 has 12 amino acids. The germline V and J ends were trimmed by 5 bases and 7 bases, with 11 bases remaining between them.

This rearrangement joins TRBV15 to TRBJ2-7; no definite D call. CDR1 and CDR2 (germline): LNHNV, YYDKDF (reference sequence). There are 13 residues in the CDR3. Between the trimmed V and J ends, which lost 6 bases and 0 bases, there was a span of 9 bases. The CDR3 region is CATSAQNSYEQYF. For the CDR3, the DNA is TGTGCCACCAGTGCTCAGAACTCCTACGAGCAGTACTTC.

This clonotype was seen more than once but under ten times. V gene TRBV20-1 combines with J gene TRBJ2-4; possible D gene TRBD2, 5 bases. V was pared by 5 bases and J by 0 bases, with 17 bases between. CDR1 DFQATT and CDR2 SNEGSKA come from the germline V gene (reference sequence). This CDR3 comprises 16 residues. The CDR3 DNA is TGCAGTGCTTCCCAAACTAGTATGGGAGCCAAAAACATTCAGTACTTC. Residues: CSASQTSMGAKNIQYF.

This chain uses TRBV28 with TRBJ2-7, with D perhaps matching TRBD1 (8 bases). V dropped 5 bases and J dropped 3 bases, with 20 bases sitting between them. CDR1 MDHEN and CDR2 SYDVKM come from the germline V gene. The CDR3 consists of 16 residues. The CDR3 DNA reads TGTGCCAGCAGTCCGCAGGGGGCGGGGGCCTACTACGAGCAGTACTTC. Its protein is CASSPQGAGAYYEQYF.

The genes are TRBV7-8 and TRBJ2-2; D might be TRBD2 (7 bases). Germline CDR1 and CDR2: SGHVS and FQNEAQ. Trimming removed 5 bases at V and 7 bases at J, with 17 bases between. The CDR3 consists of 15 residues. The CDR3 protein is CASSRHGGRNGELFF. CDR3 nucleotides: TGTGCCAGCAGCCGCCACGGGGGGCGTAACGGGGAGCTGTTTTTT.

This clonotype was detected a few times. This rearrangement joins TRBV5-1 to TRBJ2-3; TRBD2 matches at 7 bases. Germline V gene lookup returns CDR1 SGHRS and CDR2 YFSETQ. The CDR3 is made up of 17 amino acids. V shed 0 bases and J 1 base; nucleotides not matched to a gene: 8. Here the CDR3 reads CASSLDGSGPGTDTQYF. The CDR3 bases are TGCGCCAGCAGCTTGGATGGTAGCGGGCCGGGCACAGATACGCAGTATTTT.

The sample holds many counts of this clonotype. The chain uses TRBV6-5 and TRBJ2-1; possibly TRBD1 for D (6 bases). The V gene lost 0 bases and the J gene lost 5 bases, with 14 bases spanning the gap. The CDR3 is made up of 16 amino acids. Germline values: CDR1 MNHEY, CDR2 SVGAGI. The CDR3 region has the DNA TGTGCCAGCAGTTACTCACAGGGTACCCCAAACAATGAGCAGTTCTTC. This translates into CASSYSQGTPNNEQFF.

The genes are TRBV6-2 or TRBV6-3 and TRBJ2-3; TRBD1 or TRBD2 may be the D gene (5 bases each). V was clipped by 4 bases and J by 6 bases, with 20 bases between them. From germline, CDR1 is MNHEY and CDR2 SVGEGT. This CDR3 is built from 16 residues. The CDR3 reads CASSSGMGRVSDTQYF. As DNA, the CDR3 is TGTGCCAGCAGTTCCGGGATGGGGCGGGTATCTGATACGCAGTATTTT.

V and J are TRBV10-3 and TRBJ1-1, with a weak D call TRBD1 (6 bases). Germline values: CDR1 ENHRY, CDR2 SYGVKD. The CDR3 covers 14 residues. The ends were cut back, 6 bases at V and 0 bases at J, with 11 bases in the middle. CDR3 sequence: CAIRSGDLNTEAFF. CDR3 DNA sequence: TGTGCCATCAGATCAGGGGATTTGAACACTGAAGCTTTCTTT.

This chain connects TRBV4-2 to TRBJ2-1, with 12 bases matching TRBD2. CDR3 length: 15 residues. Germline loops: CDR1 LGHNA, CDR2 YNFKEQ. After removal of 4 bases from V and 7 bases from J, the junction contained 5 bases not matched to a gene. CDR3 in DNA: TGTGCCAGCAGCCCCGGACTAGCGGGGACTAATGAGCAGTTCTTC. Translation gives CASSPGLAGTNEQFF.

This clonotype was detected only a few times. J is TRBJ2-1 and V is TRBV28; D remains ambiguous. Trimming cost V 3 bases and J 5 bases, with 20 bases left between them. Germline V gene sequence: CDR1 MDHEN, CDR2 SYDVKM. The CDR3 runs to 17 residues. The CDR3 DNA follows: TGTGCCAGCAGTTTTCGGGCAGCCTACAAGGGCCACAATGAGCAGTTCTTC. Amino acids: CASSFRAAYKGHNEQFF.

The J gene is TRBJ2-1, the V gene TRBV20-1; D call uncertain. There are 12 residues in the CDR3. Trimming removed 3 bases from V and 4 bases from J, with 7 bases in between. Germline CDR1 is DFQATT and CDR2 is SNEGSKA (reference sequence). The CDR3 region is CSASVVYNEQFF. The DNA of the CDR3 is TGCAGTGCTAGTGTTGTGTACAATGAGCAGTTCTTC.